This entry concerns a single T cell receptor beta chain. TCRdb used MiXCR to reprocess the RACE reads, holding one entry per CDR3 protein. The repertoire consists of roughly 74,000 distinct CDR3 sequences, with 25% to 40% occurring once and the leading ten covering 7.5% to 10%. This sample's time point: patch test 1, 2 weeks after DPC sensitization. As to treatment: therapeutic diphenylcyclopropenone sensitization with weekly scalp DPC. Blood draws came before every patch-test application. V was cut by 6 bases and J by 1 base, with 14 bases left in between. The CDR3 spans 15 residues. This entry is derived from a study of human T cells and chemical hapten exposure.

The sequences come from whole blood, collected in connection with sensitization to the hapten diphenylcyclopropenone (DPC). This sequence was found in a man between 35 and 55 years old with alopecia areata. Some clones in this sample may be carry-over from other donors' samples. This chain links TRBV12-3 or TRBV12-4 with TRBJ2-3, with D perhaps TRBD2 (6 bases). CDR3 in amino acids: CASRVGERGTDTQYF. The CDR3 region has the DNA TGTGCCAGCAGGGTGGGCGAGCGGGGCACAGATACGCAGTATTTT.